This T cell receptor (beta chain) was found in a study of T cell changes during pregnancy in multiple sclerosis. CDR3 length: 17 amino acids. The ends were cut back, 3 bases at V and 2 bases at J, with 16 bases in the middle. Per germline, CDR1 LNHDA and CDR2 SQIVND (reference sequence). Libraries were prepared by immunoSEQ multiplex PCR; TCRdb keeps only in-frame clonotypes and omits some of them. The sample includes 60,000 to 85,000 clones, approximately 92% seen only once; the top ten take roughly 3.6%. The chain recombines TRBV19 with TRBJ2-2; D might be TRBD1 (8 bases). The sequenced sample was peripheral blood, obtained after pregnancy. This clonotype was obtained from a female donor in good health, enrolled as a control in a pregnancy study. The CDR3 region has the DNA TGTGCCAGTAGTATTTATAACAGGGGGGGAAACACCGGGGAGCTGTTTTTT. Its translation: CASSIYNRGGNTGELFF.